The clone carrying this T cell receptor (beta chain) was counted many times. Per the germline V gene, CDR1 is LGHNA and CDR2 is YNFKEQ. V shed 4 bases and J 6 bases; nucleotides not matched to a gene: 4. The CDR3 is 15 amino acids. This entry comes from a study of T-cell reconstitution after alpha-beta-depleted transplantation in children. This sample's TCRbeta library carried unique molecular identifier barcodes. TCRdb itself ran the PCR reads through MiXCR, one entry per CDR3 protein. The sample lists a few hundred thousand distinct CDR3 sequences; roughly 14% were seen once. The TCR sequence derives from a human donor who donated a stem cell graft to a child with Fanconi anemia. This chain joins TRBV4-2 and TRBJ1-5, with 12 bases that match TRBD1. Material: PBMCs, obtained from the stem cell graft. The CDR3 spells CASSPGQGARQPQHF. Written as DNA, the CDR3 is TGTGCCAGCAGCCCGGGACAGGGGGCCCGTCAGCCCCAGCATTTT.